The rows below give T cell receptor beta chains drawn from one sample of a study of T cells in Graves' hyperthyroidism and ophthalmopathy. TCRdb itself ran the multiplex PCR reads through MiXCR, one entry per CDR3 protein. The repertoire holds 250,000 or so distinct CDR3 sequences, with roughly 15% as singletons. Sequenced: blood. Receptor source: a woman aged 45-65 years with Graves' hyperthyroidism that later progressed to Graves' ophthalmopathy. The CDR3 runs from the conserved cysteine through the conserved F or W.

v_gene,j_gene,CDR3aa
TRBV28,TRBJ2-7,CASSQGGSGPYEQYF
TRBV20-1,TRBJ2-7,CSARDARGAYEQYF
TRBV7-8,TRBJ2-2,CASSLVLIVTGELFF
TRBV20-1,TRBJ1-2,CSAQTDTRYGYTF
TRBV28,TRBJ1-4,CASSFPSPNEKLFF
TRBV20-1,TRBJ1-1,CSARSDRNTEAFF
TRBV20-1,TRBJ2-7,CSARDFREGDSYEQYF
TRBV9,TRBJ1-6,CASSVVGNSPLHF
TRBV28,TRBJ2-7,CASTRRDRGPYEQYF
TRBV20-1,TRBJ2-7,CSAREIAGASEQYF
TRBV28,TRBJ2-2,CASSFSRTAKGELFF
TRBV24-1,TRBJ2-1,CATSEGQRQGNEQFF
TRBV28,TRBJ1-5,CASSPSRAGGSDQPQHF
TRBV28,TRBJ1-6,CASMGTDNSPLHF
TRBV12-3/TRBV12-4,TRBJ1-3,CASSLDHGNTIYF
TRBV27,TRBJ1-1,CASSFVGSGAEAFF
TRBV27,TRBJ2-3,CASSYGGAADTQYF
TRBV2,TRBJ2-7,CASSELGGGEQYF
TRBV18,TRBJ2-5,CTSSPQETQYF
TRBV20-1,TRBJ1-4,CSANGRGEKLFF
TRBV7-8,TRBJ1-1,CASTPEPTGNTEAFF
TRBV7-9,TRBJ1-2,CASSFSTLPYGYTF
TRBV27,TRBJ2-1,CASSPLGGERFF
TRBV4-2,TRBJ1-1,CAGSPSGGWTEAFF
TRBV19,TRBJ2-7,CASSPGSVSYEQYF
TRBV3-1,TRBJ2-1,CASSQEGGSWREQFF
TRBV10-3,TRBJ2-3,CAISGSVASGTTDTQYF
TRBV3-1,TRBJ1-3,CASSPLGPGNTIYF
TRBV5-8,TRBJ2-3,CASTFQAGGADTQYF
TRBV7-3,TRBJ2-1,CASSLDSQAYNEQFF
TRBV2,TRBJ2-5,CASIPGYQETQYF
TRBV28,TRBJ2-5,CASSSTGYQETQYF
TRBV7-9,TRBJ2-5,CASSQEQETQYF
TRBV29-1,TRBJ2-3,CSVGSRSTDTQYF
TRBV28,TRBJ1-3,CASSLGGRPGNTIYF
TRBV28,TRBJ2-3,CATLSSTDTQYF
TRBV11-2,TRBJ1-1,CASSSRGNTEAFF
TRBV9,TRBJ2-7,CASSPGPSYEQYF
TRBV20-1,TRBJ1-1,CSARGGAGGAWEAFF
TRBV5-8,TRBJ1-2,CASSSRQAGGYTF
TRBV19,TRBJ1-1,CASSPRTGTGTEAFF
TRBV6-1,TRBJ2-5,CASSEEAIMVKTQYF
TRBV6-1,TRBJ2-3,CASSETGALDTDTQYF
TRBV10-3,TRBJ2-2,CAISGAQGAGELFF
TRBV7-9,TRBJ2-4,CASSSDRVGWDIQYF
TRBV28,TRBJ1-4,CASSYRFTVTGASNEKLFF
TRBV20-1,TRBJ2-1,CSARAENYNEQFF
TRBV5-1,TRBJ2-7,CASSQTPGGYEQYF
TRBV28,TRBJ1-2,CASTGWGLQGYTF
TRBV5-6,TRBJ2-7,CASSPRRGTNYEQYF
TRBV7-8,TRBJ2-2,CASSSTLFDANTGELFF
TRBV18,TRBJ1-6,CASSPLEYNSPLHF
TRBV3-1,TRBJ2-2,CASSQAMNTGELFF
TRBV6-1,TRBJ1-1,CASSEVGVTEAFF
TRBV12-3/TRBV12-4,TRBJ2-5,CASTLSPLETQYF
TRBV6-1,TRBJ2-7,CASSGELAGTEQYF
TRBV28,TRBJ1-2,CASSPAWDRGPAISYTF
TRBV20-1,TRBJ2-1,CSARGLAGGANNEQFF
TRBV19,TRBJ2-7,CASSRGLADEQYF